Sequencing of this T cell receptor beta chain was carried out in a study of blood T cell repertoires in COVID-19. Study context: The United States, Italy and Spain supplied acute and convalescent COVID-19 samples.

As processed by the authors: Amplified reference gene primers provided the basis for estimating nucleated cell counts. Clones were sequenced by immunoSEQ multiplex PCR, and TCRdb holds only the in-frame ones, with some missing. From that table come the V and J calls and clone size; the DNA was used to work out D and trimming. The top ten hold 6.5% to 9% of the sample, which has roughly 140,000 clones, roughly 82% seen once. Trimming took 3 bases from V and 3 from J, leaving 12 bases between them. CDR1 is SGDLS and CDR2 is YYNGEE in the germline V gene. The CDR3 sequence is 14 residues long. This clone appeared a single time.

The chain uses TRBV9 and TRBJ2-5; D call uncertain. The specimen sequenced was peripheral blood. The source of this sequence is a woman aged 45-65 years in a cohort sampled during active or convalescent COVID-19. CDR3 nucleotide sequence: TGTGCCAGCAGCGACCGGAGAAATGAAGAGACCCAGTACTTC. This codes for CASSDRRNEETQYF.